This T cell receptor beta chain is drawn from a study of CD8+CD57+ T cells in acquired aplastic anemia. The overall study: Healthy donor CD4+ samples were sequenced to a depth that averaged about 10.8 million reads.

Profiling that covered TCR beta VDJ and CDR3 relied on genomic DNA as its template. Using its own MiXCR run on the reads, TCRdb lists one record per CDR3 protein. The sample holds some 410,000 distinct CDR3 sequences, about two thirds seen once. Notes on this clonotype: One junction end disagrees with the germline gene, perhaps due to a read error.

CDR1 and CDR2 from the germline V gene are SGHVS and FNYEAQ. CDR3 size: 14 residues. This chain uses TRBV7-6 with TRBJ1-2; D ambiguous. Sequenced sample: sorted CD4+, CD8+, or CD8+CD57+ T cells (not recorded which) from PBMCs. The sequence came from a human donor in good health, serving as a control. The CDR3 coding sequence is TGTGCCAGCAGCCACGACGGAGCGACCGATGGCTCCCTCTTC. Translated, it gives CASSHDGATDGSLF.